This T cell receptor beta chain was obtained from a study of CD8+ T cells in alopecia areata. cDNA serving as the sequencing template came from extracted, reverse transcribed RNA. Some clones are missing from TCRdb's copy, which holds only in-frame ones; the method was immunoSEQ multiplex PCR. The table has about 270,000 clones, about three fifths seen once. As to treatment: oral pan-JAK inhibitor, 5-10 mg twice daily. J lost 5 bases, V lost 0 bases, and 13 bases had no gene match. From germline, CDR1 is SGDLS and CDR2 YYNGEE. CDR3 length: 18 residues. This rearrangement joins TRBV9 to TRBJ2-3; 9 nucleotides agree with TRBD2. This receptor was taken from a human donor with alopecia areata. Sequenced material: CD4+ T cells sorted from blood, taken at week 52, from a patient treated with tofacitinib. The CDR3 reads CASSVGADRRSGGDTQYF. The DNA for the CDR3 is TGTGCCAGCAGCGTAGGGGCCGACAGGCGTAGCGGGGGAGATACGCAGTATTTT.